Following are 18 T cell receptor beta chains from one sample sequenced in a study of vaccination and CD4 T cells after COVID-19 (dated by TCRdb to between 2021 and 2024). In the paper's terms, the treatment or condition label means: 10-day PBMC culture with coronavirus spike peptide pools or control peptides (ViraFEST assay). These receptors have no identified antigens. Receptors were amplified or captured by PCR. TCRdb shows the sequencer as Illumina iSeq 100. At the Johns Hopkins FTIC core, DNA from the cultured CD4+ T cells underwent TCR sequencing with the Oncomine TCR Beta short-read assay. TCRdb reprocessed the public reads (quality trimming at Q25 with fastp, clone calling with MiXCR) and kept in-frame beta chains. Here each entry gathers all rows of one CDR3 protein and keeps the most common genes and DNA. The sample has fewer than 20,000 distinct CDR3 sequences on record, about 50% of them singletons. Together, the top ten hold about 7% of the sample.

The input for sequencing was CD4+ T cells from blood, cultured in vitro, taken before SARS-CoV-2 vaccination. The receptors here all came from a human donor who had recovered from COVID-19.

The gene calls are TRBV6-1 and TRBJ2-7; 8 positions agree with TRBD1. Trimming at V came to 7 bases and at J to 5 bases, leaving 10 bases not matched to a gene. Germline CDR1 MNHNS, CDR2 SASEGT. There are 14 residues in the CDR3. CDR3 residues: CASKFGQGSDEQYF. CDR3 sequence (DNA): TGTGCCAGCAAATTTGGACAGGGTAGCGACGAGCAGTACTTC.

The gene calls are TRBV25-1 and TRBJ2-1, with TRBD1 identical over 7 bases. With 3 bases clipped from V and 7 bases from J, the junction kept 9 bases outside the gene matches. Germline V gene lookup returns CDR1 MGHDK and CDR2 SYGVNS. The CDR3 consists of 15 residues. The CDR3 is CASSDHEGALNEQFF. DNA for the CDR3: TGTGCCAGCAGTGATCACGAGGGGGCCTTAAATGAGCAGTTCTTC.

The rearrangement links TRBV27 to TRBJ1-1; 10 nucleotides match TRBD1. The trim removed 5 bases at V and 4 bases at J, leaving 10 bases unmatched. Per germline, CDR1 MNHEY and CDR2 SMNVEV (reference sequence). The CDR3 runs 16 residues. CDR3 amino acids: CASSPLDRGWFTEAFF. The CDR3, as DNA: TGTGCCAGCAGTCCCCTGGACAGGGGGTGGTTCACTGAAGCTTTCTTT.

The DNA of the CDR3 is TGTGCCTGGAGTCTGCCGGCAGGGAACACCGGGGAGCTGTTTTTT. Translated: CAWSLPAGNTGELFF. The chain combines TRBV30 with TRBJ2-2; no firm D call. CDR1 GTSNPN and CDR2 SVGIG come from the germline V gene (reference sequence). V was cut by 2 bases and J by 1 base, with 11 bases left in between. The CDR3 extends over 15 amino acids.

This clonotype came up a few times. CDR3 amino acids: CASSPQGPDDSPLHF. The CDR3, as DNA: TGTGCCAGCAGCCCACAGGGCCCGGACGATTCACCCCTCCACTTT. The chain carries TRBV7-3 and TRBJ1-6; TRBD1 is a possible D gene (6 bases). The CDR3 sequence is 15 residues long. The germline V and J ends were trimmed by 5 bases and 8 bases, with 16 bases remaining between them. Germline V gene sequence: CDR1 SGHTA, CDR2 FQGTGA.

The chain combines TRBV28 with TRBJ2-4; D is perhaps TRBD1 (6 bases). The CDR3 is made up of 15 amino acids. Germline assignment: CDR1 MDHEN and CDR2 SYDVKM. Between the trimmed V and J ends, which lost 4 bases and 0 bases, there was a span of 10 bases. CDR3 nucleotides: TGTGCCAGCAGTTCCCAGGGGATAGCCAAAAACATTCAGTACTTC. Protein sequence: CASSSQGIAKNIQYF.

This clonotype was counted a few times. The chain recombines TRBV7-9 with TRBJ2-5; D assignment may be TRBD1 or TRBD2 (6 bases each). With 3 bases removed from V and 4 bases from J, the gap between germline ends came to 12 bases. This CDR3 is built from 14 residues. The germline V gene encodes CDR1 SEHNR and CDR2 FQNEAQ (reference sequence). The CDR3 loop is CASSFSGGGETQYF. The CDR3 region has the DNA TGTGCCAGCAGCTTTAGCGGAGGGGGAGAGACCCAGTACTTC. The full variable domain, with the rest looked up from reference TRBV7-9 and TRBJ2-5, is DTGVSQNPRHKITKRGQNVTFRCDPISEHNRLYWYRQTLGQGPEFLTYFQNEAQLEKSRLLSDRFSAERPKGSFSTLEIQRTEQGDSAMYLCASSFSGGGETQYFGPGTRLLVL.

The rearrangement uses TRBV4-2 and TRBJ2-1, with D tentatively TRBD2 (6 bases). This CDR3 region has 15 residues. Trimming stripped 1 base from V and 5 bases from J, with 12 bases between. Germline CDR1 and CDR2: LGHNA and YNFKEQ. The CDR3 DNA reads TGTGCCAGCAGCCAAGTATTAGCGGAGCACAATGAGCAGTTCTTC. This sequence encodes CASSQVLAEHNEQFF.

This clonotype has a single count. The chain couples TRBV20-1 to TRBJ1-6; 7 positions match TRBD1. The trim removed 3 bases at V and 9 bases at J, leaving 11 bases unmatched. Looked up from germline, CDR1 is DFQATT and CDR2 is SNEGSKA (reference sequence). This CDR3 comprises 15 residues. The CDR3 region has the DNA TGCAGTGCTAGGGACCCGGGACAGAAGTTTTCACCCCTCCACTTT. Its protein is CSARDPGQKFSPLHF.

V is TRBV20-1 and J is TRBJ2-1; D may be TRBD2 (7 bases). The CDR3 runs to 17 residues. V was trimmed by 5 bases and J by 5 bases, leaving 25 bases between them. Looked up from germline, CDR1 is DFQATT and CDR2 is SNEGSKA (reference sequence). The CDR3 DNA is TGCAGTGCTTTCGGGGGAGGGGGATATCGGATACACAATGAGCAGTTCTTC. Residues: CSAFGGGGYRIHNEQFF.

V and J are TRBV11-2 and TRBJ2-1; no clear D. The CDR3 runs to 17 residues. V lost 2 bases, J lost 0 bases, and 14 bases lay in between. Per the germline V gene, CDR1 is SGHAT and CDR2 is FQNNGV. CDR3 bases: TGTGCCAGCAGCTTAACGTCCGCGCGGAGCTCCTACAATGAGCAGTTCTTC. Its protein is CASSLTSARSSYNEQFF.

This chain connects TRBV20-1 to TRBJ2-1; 11 bases are a match to TRBD2. The J segment lost 9 bases and the V segment lost 1 base, leaving 20 bases of the junction unmatched. The germline V gene encodes CDR1 DFQATT and CDR2 SNEGSKA (reference sequence). The CDR3 spans 19 residues. The CDR3 nucleotides are TGCAGTGCTAGAGGGTGGGGACATCAACCCGGACTAGCGGGCGGTGAGCAGTTCTTC. Its protein is CSARGWGHQPGLAGGEQFF.

This clonotype has more than one count but fewer than ten. The genes are TRBV19 and TRBJ1-1; TRBD1 matches 8 bases. The germline V gene encodes CDR1 LNHDA and CDR2 SQIVND (reference sequence). Unmatched junction bases numbered 9, after V lost 6 bases and J lost 6 bases. The length of the CDR3 is 14 residues. In DNA form, the CDR3 reads TGTGCCAGTAGCCCCTTCGACAGGGGCCCTGAAGCTTTCTTT. The encoded protein is CASSPFDRGPEAFF. The entire variable domain, with the rest obtained from reference TRBV19 and TRBJ1-1, is as follows: DGGITQSPKYLFRKEGQNVTLSCEQNLNHDAMYWYRQDPGQGLRLIYYSQIVNDFQKGDIAEGYSVSREKKESFPLTVTSAQKNPTAFYLCASSPFDRGPEAFFGQGTRLTVV.

This clonotype was counted a few times. The chain joins TRBV20-1 to TRBJ2-3; 9 bases fit TRBD2. Germline V lookup: CDR1 DFQATT, CDR2 SNEGSKA (reference sequence). The CDR3 has 16 amino acids. V shed 0 bases, J shed 2 bases, and the junction held 6 bases outside the gene matches. CDR3 amino acids: CSARDSSGGTTDTQYF. The CDR3 DNA sequence: TGCAGTGCTAGAGATTCCAGCGGGGGGACCACAGATACGCAGTATTTT.

The chain recombines TRBV27 with TRBJ2-2, with 12 nucleotides matching TRBD2. The CDR3 loop spans 16 amino acids. V lost 6 bases to trimming and J lost 4 bases; unmatched junction nucleotides: 6. CDR1 and CDR2 from the germline V gene are MNHEY and SMNVEV (reference sequence). CDR3 residues: CASSRLAGVTTGELFF. CDR3 bases: TGTGCCAGCAGCAGACTAGCGGGAGTTACCACCGGGGAGCTGTTTTTT.

The chain's CDR3 is CASRRTDNYGYTF. Written as DNA, the CDR3 is TGTGCCAGTAGGAGGACGGACAACTATGGCTACACCTTC. The rearrangement links TRBV19 to TRBJ1-2, with D unclear. Trimming pared 6 bases from V and 2 bases from J, leaving 10 bases between. The CDR3 spans 13 residues. Germline loops: CDR1 LNHDA, CDR2 SQIVND (reference sequence).

This clonotype turned up a few times. The chain carries TRBV28 and TRBJ2-5, with TRBD2 matching over 8 bases. V shed 5 bases, J shed 5 bases, and the junction held 7 bases outside the gene matches. This CDR3 is 14 amino acids long. The germline V gene encodes CDR1 MDHEN and CDR2 SYDVKM. As DNA, the CDR3 is TGTGCCAGCAGTACCCCGGGACTAGACGAGACCCAGTACTTC. This codes for CASSTPGLDETQYF.

The rearrangement uses TRBV28 and TRBJ1-2; D not resolved. In germline, CDR1 is MDHEN, CDR2 SYDVKM. This CDR3 is built from 12 residues. The V end was cut by 5 bases, the J end by 7 bases, with 11 bases between. CDR3 loop: CASSIVRGGYTF. CDR3 DNA: TGTGCCAGCAGTATCGTCCGGGGTGGCTACACCTTC.